Listed here are 2 T cell receptor beta chains from one sample, sequenced in a study of tumor and adjacent non-tumor tissue in lung cancer. No cell sorting was done before RNA was extracted from the tissue. Distant lung tissue was collected more than 3 cm away from the tumor edge. TCRbeta libraries were built with three rounds of nested PCR, modified from ARM-PCR. From the multiplex PCR reads, TCRdb called clonotypes with MiXCR, one entry per CDR3 protein. The table includes approximately 100,000 distinct CDR3 sequences, more than 55% detected once. The material sequenced was distant non-tumor lung tissue. These receptor sequences come from a man aged 30-40 years with non-small cell lung cancer.

On this clonotype: This clone may be a read error of a much larger clone one base away. V gene TRBV4-2 combines with J gene TRBJ1-6; D gene unclear. The length of the CDR3 is 16 residues. Trimming pared 1 base from V and 10 bases from J, leaving 17 bases between. The germline CDR1 and CDR2 sequences are LGHNA and YNFKEQ. The CDR3: CASSQGPGWAGSPLHF. The CDR3 coding sequence is TGTGCCAGCAGCCAAGGGCCGGGGTGGGCTGGATCACCCCTCCACTTT.

Judged by abundance, this clonotype is medium-sized. V and J are TRBV20-1 and TRBJ2-2; no clear D gene. Germline CDR1 and CDR2: DFQATT and SNEGSKA (reference sequence). Trimming took 2 bases from V and 5 from J, leaving 9 bases between them. This CDR3 spans 13 amino acids. The CDR3 protein is CSARSRLTGELFF. The CDR3 coding sequence is TGCAGTGCTAGATCCCGCCTTACCGGGGAGCTGTTTTTT.